What follows describes a single TCR beta chain. This record comes from a study of blood T cell repertoires in COVID-19. Study overall: The study drew acute and convalescent COVID-19 samples from the United States, Italy and Spain. PBMCs, B-cell-depleted T cells, or T cells were the source of the cDNA or gDNA that made up the material.

Followed over time, Seattle patients had been enrolled while infection was active. The CDR3 loop spans 14 amino acids. CDR1 and CDR2 from the germline V gene are LGHDT and YNNKEL (reference sequence). V gave up 5 bases and J gave up 6 bases, with 16 bases separating them. In the original processing: Estimated nucleated cell counts came from reference gene primer amplification. The protocol was immunoSEQ multiplex PCR, while the TCRdb copy is restricted to in-frame clones and leaves out a portion. D and trimming were read from the DNA, whereas the V and J calls and clone size are those reported in that table. The table shows under 400,000 clones, with 70% to 90% occurring only once.

This clonotype originated in a woman in her twenties or thirties with COVID-19, enrolled during active disease. V usage is TRBV3-1 (or the pseudogene TRBV3-2) and J usage is TRBJ1-1; unclear D gene. Sequenced: peripheral blood. CDR3 nucleotide sequence: TGTGCCAGCAGCAACCCAAACCAACGGGCTGAAGCTTTCTTT. Translated, it gives CASSNPNQRAEAFF.